This T cell receptor beta chain emerged from a study of T cell repertoires in cytomegalovirus infection. Study-level background: Matching HLA type and CMV infection were both indicated by public TCR beta signatures. Findings and limits, study-wide: Accumulated public TCR beta family frequency recognized individuals carrying CMV together with the relevant HLA. The response measured ex vivo was dominated by TCR beta clonotypes (HLA-C-restricted and CMV-specific).

TCRdb ran MiXCR on the reads and lists one entry per CDR3 protein. The sample has tens of thousands of distinct CDR3 sequences, 4% seen once; the top ten hold roughly 22%. The CDR3 loop spans 16 amino acids. V was trimmed by 5 bases and J by 5 bases, leaving 18 bases between them. Germline lookup yields CDR1 SGHAT and CDR2 FQNNGV. This clonotype was counted many times. Its target is not known. This clonotype was obtained from a human donor in good health (CMV status not recorded). Some clones in this sample may be carry-over from other donors' samples. V usage is TRBV11-2 and J usage is TRBJ1-4; D remains ambiguous. What was sequenced was PBMCs. As DNA, the CDR3 is TGTGCCAGCAGCCCCCTGCCGGGAGGATTAAATGAAAAACTGTTTTTT. Its translation is CASSPLPGGLNEKLFF.